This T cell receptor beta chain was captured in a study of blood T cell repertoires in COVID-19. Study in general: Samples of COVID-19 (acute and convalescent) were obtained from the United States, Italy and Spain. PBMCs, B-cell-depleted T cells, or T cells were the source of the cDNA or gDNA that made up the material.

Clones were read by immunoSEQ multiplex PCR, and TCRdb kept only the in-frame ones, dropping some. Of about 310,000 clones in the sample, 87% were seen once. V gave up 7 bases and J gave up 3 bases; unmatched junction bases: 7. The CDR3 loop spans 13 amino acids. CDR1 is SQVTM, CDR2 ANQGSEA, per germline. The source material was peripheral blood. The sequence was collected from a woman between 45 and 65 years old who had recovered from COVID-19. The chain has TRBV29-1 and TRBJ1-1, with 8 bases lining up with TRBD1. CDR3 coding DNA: TGCAGCGGGTACAGGGGGGCGGACACTGAAGCTTTCTTT. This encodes CSGYRGADTEAFF.